This T cell receptor beta chain emerged from a study of Tregs in tolerant kidney transplant recipients. Looking at the study overall: Recipients received nonmyeloablative bone marrow transplants from related graft donors, with transient mixed chimerism. Study-level results: Tregs expanded with activated donor B cells seemed most donor-specific. Some patients' samples used different primers over time, so nucleotide sequences weren't comparable.

CD4+CD25+CD127- Tregs, CD4+CD25- non-Tregs, CD4 and CD8 cells were sorted. V shed 3 bases, J shed 6 bases, and the junction held 5 bases outside the gene matches. This CDR3 has 13 residues. The V gene's germline CDR1 is LNHDA and CDR2 SQIVND (reference sequence). The repertoire was sequenced with immunoSEQ multiplex PCR; TCRdb's copy has only in-frame clones and lacks some. The top ten hold 0.34% of the sample, which has some 62,000 clones, under 98% seen once. About this clone itself: The antigen is not known.

This sequence was found in a human donor who received a combined kidney and bone marrow transplant. V usage is TRBV19 and J usage is TRBJ2-7; TRBD2 agrees at 7 bases. The sample consisted of Tregs from blood, taken before the transplant. CDR3 sequence (DNA): TGTGCCAGTAGTATTTTGCTAGCGGCCGAGCAGTACTTC. The encoded protein is CASSILLAAEQYF.